This T cell receptor (beta chain) stems from a study of T cell responses to AZD1222 COVID-19 vaccine. Turning to the study itself: Some second doses came at about 4 weeks and others at about 12 weeks; these were pooled.

Clones were read by immunoSEQ multiplex PCR, and TCRdb kept only the in-frame ones, dropping some. This sample has about 130,000 clones, with less than 90% found just once. Remarks on this clone: Its antigen is not identified.

Trimming cost V 4 bases and J 6 bases; bases outside gene matches: 10. The CDR3 length is 15 residues. CDR1 and CDR2 from the germline V gene are LGHNA and YNFKEQ. Study conclusions and caveats: CD4 TCRs covered the whole spike, strongest at regions 160-218 and 743-854. Sampling captured repertoires only after the peak T cell response. Donors were largely white British and mainly female; clonal diversity was possibly underestimated.

The chain carries TRBV4-2 and TRBJ2-7; 9 nucleotides line up with TRBD2. This clonotype was sampled from an adult in good health. This specimen consisted of peripheral blood, obtained on day 0 of AZD1222 vaccination. The CDR3 region has the DNA TGTGCCAGCAGCCGGAGCCTTAGCGGGAGCACCGAGCAGTACTTC. This sequence encodes CASSRSLSGSTEQYF.